The 12 T cell receptor beta chains listed next were all sequenced from one sample in a study of blood T cell repertoires in COVID-19. The repertoire was sequenced with immunoSEQ multiplex PCR; TCRdb's copy has only in-frame clones and lacks some. Of 200,000 to 300,000 clones in the sample, almost 85% were seen once. Source material: peripheral blood. The receptors derive from a man aged 50 or older with acute or convalescent COVID-19.

The chain uses TRBV3-1 (or the pseudogene TRBV3-2) and TRBJ2-1; D gene uncertain. From germline, CDR1 is LGHDT and CDR2 YNNKEL (reference sequence). Trimming cost V 1 base and J 3 bases, with 13 bases left between them. The CDR3 is 16 amino acids. In DNA form, the CDR3 reads TGTGCCAGCAGCCAAGGTTCAGGTGGAATCTACAATGAGCAGTTCTTC. Translation: CASSQGSGGIYNEQFF.

The chain carries TRBV4-1 and TRBJ2-1; 11 positions match TRBD2. This CDR3 has 16 residues. V lost 0 bases, J lost 4 bases, and 2 bases stayed unmatched. Germline CDR1 and CDR2: MGHRA and YSYEKL. As DNA, the CDR3 is TGCGCCAGCAGCCAAGAAGGGACTAGCGGTTACAATGAGCAGTTCTTC. Protein sequence: CASSQEGTSGYNEQFF.

This clone appeared a few times. The chain recombines TRBV29-1 with TRBJ1-1, with 8 nucleotides matching TRBD1. Germline V gene lookup returns CDR1 SQVTM and CDR2 ANQGSEA. V gave up 6 bases and J gave up 4 bases; unmatched junction bases: 7. The length of the CDR3 is 13 residues. The CDR3 protein is CSVDRGVGTEAFF. CDR3 sequence (DNA): TGCAGCGTCGACAGGGGTGTCGGCACTGAAGCTTTCTTT.

This clone was seen a few times. The chain couples TRBV19 to TRBJ2-7; 7 nucleotides match TRBD1. The germline CDR1 and CDR2 sequences are LNHDA and SQIVND (reference sequence). The junction had 9 bases not matched to a gene; V was cut back by 6 bases and J by 1 base. CDR3 length equals 15 residues. CDR3 in amino acids: CASSRWTGESYEQYF. CDR3 nucleotides: TGTGCCAGTAGCAGATGGACAGGAGAATCCTACGAGCAGTACTTC.

The chain employs TRBV19 and TRBJ1-2; TRBD1 matches at 7 bases. CDR1 is LNHDA, CDR2 SQIVND, per germline (reference sequence). J gave up 8 bases and V 11 bases, and 8 bases lay outside the gene matches. CDR3 size: 11 residues. The CDR3 sequence is CAGRGERGYTF. As DNA, the CDR3 is TGTGCCGGCAGGGGGGAACGCGGCTACACCTTC.

V is TRBV6-6 and J is TRBJ2-7; the match to TRBD1 covers 10 bases. V was pared by 5 bases and J by 6 bases, with 4 bases of the junction left unmatched. The CDR3 runs to 13 residues. CDR1 is MNHNY and CDR2 is SVGAGI in the germline V gene (reference sequence). This CDR3 is CASSTDRGSEQYF. CDR3 nucleotides: TGTGCCAGCAGTACGGACAGGGGGTCCGAGCAGTACTTC.

This clone has only one observation. V is TRBV19 and J is TRBJ1-5, with 10 bases lining up with TRBD1. CDR3 length: 18 amino acids. The ends lost 1 base at V and 0 bases at J; junction bases unmatched: 6. CDR1 and CDR2 (germline): LNHDA, SQIVND (reference sequence). The CDR3 loop reads CASSIAGTGVDSNQPQHF. The CDR3 nucleotides read TGTGCCAGTAGTATAGCAGGGACAGGGGTTGATAGCAATCAGCCCCAGCATTTT.

The rearrangement uses TRBV18 and TRBJ2-7; 12 nucleotides match TRBD2. V was clipped by 2 bases and J by 3 bases; unmatched bases: 8. Germline V gene sequence: CDR1 KGHSH, CDR2 LQKENI. The CDR3 covers 17 residues. The CDR3 DNA reads as TGTGCCAGCTCACCATCTAGCGGGGGGGCCTTGGTCTACGAGCAGTACTTC. Residues: CASSPSSGGALVYEQYF.

The V gene is TRBV19, the J gene TRBJ2-1; 7 bases are shared with TRBD1. CDR1 and CDR2 (germline): LNHDA, SQIVND (reference sequence). Losses at the gene ends were 7 bases for V and 4 bases for J; bases not matched to a gene: 7. This CDR3 comprises 14 residues. The CDR3 coding sequence is TGTGCCAGTAACGCGCAGGGGGAGTACAATGAGCAGTTCTTC. Amino acid sequence: CASNAQGEYNEQFF.

The genes are TRBV7-3 and TRBJ1-1; no reliable D call. Germline assignment: CDR1 SGHTA and CDR2 FQGTGA. Trimming shortened V by 4 bases and J by 0 bases, and 9 bases separated the two germline ends. This CDR3 comprises 14 residues. In DNA form, the CDR3 reads TGTGCCAGCAGCTACGAGGGTGTGAACACTGAAGCTTTCTTT. Translation gives CASSYEGVNTEAFF.

The CDR3 DNA follows: TGTGCCATCAGGGCAGGAATGAACACTGAAGCTTTCTTT. Translating it yields CAIRAGMNTEAFF. V gene TRBV10-3 combines with J gene TRBJ1-1; D ambiguous. In germline, CDR1 is ENHRY, CDR2 SYGVKD. CDR3 length: 13 residues. Trimming pared 6 bases from V and 0 bases from J, leaving 8 bases between.

V gene TRBV27 combines with J gene TRBJ1-6; possibly TRBD1 for D (6 bases). Germline CDR1 reads MNHEY; CDR2 reads SMNVEV (reference sequence). The V end lost 2 bases, the J end lost 6 bases, and 11 bases lay between the germline ends. CDR3 length: 15 amino acids. CDR3 sequence reads: CASSLVGRGNSPLHF. CDR3 coding DNA: TGTGCCAGCAGTTTAGTAGGCAGGGGTAATTCACCCCTCCACTTT.